This T cell receptor beta chain was sequenced in a study of beta chain features in type 1 diabetes. Study-wide results and limits: Researchers caution that PCR might favor shorter templates, equally among patients and controls.

The authors sorted CD4+ naive, central memory, regulatory and stem cell-like memory cells via CD45RO/CCR7/CD25/CD127/CD95/CD27. On this clone itself: The antigen is unknown.

Sequenced material consisted of expressed TCRB transcripts (all of the isolated RNA was reverse transcribed). The assay was immunoSEQ multiplex PCR, and TCRdb's table has in-frame clones only and misses some. The data contain 300,000 to 350,000 clones, approximately 15% of them seen just once; the ten biggest clones take up over 5%. Germline CDR1 reads MNHNY; CDR2 reads SVGAGI (reference sequence). CDR3 size: 15 residues. Trimming took 6 bases from V and 1 from J, leaving 13 bases between them. This clonotype originated in a man younger than 45 in good health. The chain recombines TRBV6-6 with TRBJ1-5; D is ambiguous. Source material: central memory CD4+ T cells from blood. CDR3 nucleotide sequence: TGTGCCAGCAGCCGGCGGCAGATAAGCAATCAGCCCCAGCATTTT. Encoded protein: CASSRRQISNQPQHF.